The clone carrying this TCR beta chain was found a few times. As yet, its antigen is unknown. V was cut by 4 bases and J by 10 bases, with 19 bases left in between. The CDR3 length is 14 residues. The source of the sample is a study of blood T cells in healthy people across ages. General observations from the study: Older age went with lower TCR beta diversity per million T cells, in a roughly linear way.

The donors, all healthy, were Caucasians living in Russia, aged roughly 6 to 100. It was 8 to 10 milliliters of peripheral blood that were drawn from each donor. For the second PCR, which ran for roughly 6 to 12 cycles, a sample-barcoded 5' primer and a J-beta primer mix were used. Tags on each cDNA molecule came from a template-switch adaptor with 12 random nucleotides. TCRdb passed the 5' RACE reads through MiXCR, listing each CDR3 protein once. This repertoire shows under 2 million distinct CDR3 sequences, about 31% found once; its top ten account for 11%. The TCR was taken from a woman in her thirties in good health. The V call is TRBV12-3 or TRBV12-4, the J call TRBJ1-1; no definite D call. Sequencing was carried out using blood. DNA for the CDR3: TGTGCCAGCAGTTCCGTGGGGTGGTCCGCGGGAGCTTTCTTT. Protein: CASSSVGWSAGAFF.